The next 21 T cell receptor beta chains were all read from a single sample in a study of blood T cells in healthy people across ages. A second PCR, run for about 6 to 11 cycles, used a sample-barcoded 5' primer plus a J-beta primer mix. One entry per CDR3 protein, called by TCRdb with MiXCR from the 5' RACE reads. The repertoire includes 1 million to 1.2 million distinct CDR3 sequences, 35% to 40% of them detected once, and under 15% sits in the top ten. Sequencing input: blood. Receptors originate from a young man in good health.

The genes are TRBV2 and TRBJ2-6; 7 bases match TRBD1. The CDR3 sequence is 17 residues long. From germline, CDR1 is SNHLY and CDR2 FYNNEI. Germline trimming cut 6 bases from V and 0 bases from J; bases unmatched to any gene: 8. CDR3 protein: CASRGQSFYSGANVLTF. In DNA, the CDR3 is TGTGCCAGCAGGGGACAGAGTTTTTACTCTGGGGCCAACGTCCTGACTTTC.

The chain employs TRBV28 and TRBJ2-2; the match to TRBD1 covers 9 bases. The J segment lost 3 bases and the V segment lost 4 bases, leaving 3 bases of the junction unmatched. The CDR3 has 15 amino acids. Germline V gives CDR1 MDHEN, CDR2 SYDVKM. The CDR3 loop reads CASSWTGVDTGELFF. CDR3 coding DNA: TGTGCCAGCAGTTGGACAGGGGTGGACACCGGGGAGCTGTTTTTT.

This sequence joins TRBV7-2 and TRBJ1-6, with TRBD1 matching over 8 bases. The germline V gene has CDR1 SGHTA and CDR2 FQGNSA. This CDR3 spans 16 amino acids. The V segment lost 5 bases and the J segment 5 bases; nucleotides outside the gene matches: 8. The CDR3 sequence: CASSTIRQGNNSPLHF. The CDR3 nucleotides read TGTGCCAGCAGCACTATACGACAGGGGAATAATTCACCCCTCCACTTT.

This clonotype has just a few counts. The genes are TRBV7-2 and TRBJ2-3, with 7 bases matching TRBD2. V lost 5 bases to trimming and J lost 0 bases; unmatched junction nucleotides: 14. Germline V lookup: CDR1 SGHTA, CDR2 FQGNSA. This CDR3 comprises 18 residues. The CDR3 DNA reads as TGTGCCAGCAGCCTAAGCGGTAGCGGGTACTCTAGCACAGATACGCAGTATTTT. Amino acids: CASSLSGSGYSSTDTQYF.

V is TRBV20-1 and J is TRBJ2-1, with TRBD2 identical over 8 bases. The CDR3 runs 16 residues. J lost 10 bases, V lost 2 bases, and 16 bases had no gene match. Germline-derived CDR1 and CDR2 are DFQATT and SNEGSKA (reference sequence). CDR3 in amino acids: CSARREAGGFGEEQFF. CDR3 nucleotides: TGCAGTGCTAGAAGGGAGGCGGGGGGATTCGGAGAGGAGCAGTTCTTC.

This chain connects TRBV20-1 to TRBJ2-4; 13 nucleotides align to TRBD2. The V and J ends lost 5 bases and 0 bases, in that order; junction bases with no gene match: 7. The CDR3 runs 17 residues. Germline CDR1 DFQATT, CDR2 SNEGSKA (reference sequence). CDR3 nucleotide sequence: TGCAGTGCTCCGGGACTAGCGGGGTCCCTAGCCAAAAACATTCAGTACTTC. Protein product: CSAPGLAGSLAKNIQYF.

Ten or more counts support this clonotype. This chain links TRBV20-1 with TRBJ1-1, with TRBD1 as a possible D gene (5 bases). Germline V lookup: CDR1 DFQATT, CDR2 SNEGSKA (reference sequence). This CDR3 comprises 16 residues. Trimming left V 3 bases short and J 0 bases short, with 17 bases between. This chain's CDR3 is CSASPHRQRMNTEAFF. The DNA of the CDR3 is TGCAGTGCTAGCCCCCACAGGCAGCGGATGAACACTGAAGCTTTCTTT.

The J gene is TRBJ1-5, the V gene TRBV12-3 or TRBV12-4, with D maybe TRBD1 (5 bases). V lost 5 bases and J 3 bases, leaving 11 bases between the germline ends. The CDR3 is made up of 14 amino acids. CDR3 in amino acids: CASSVGAPNQPQHF. CDR3 nucleotides: TGTGCCAGCAGTGTAGGGGCCCCCAATCAGCCCCAGCATTTT.

This clonotype was seen a few times. The chain uses TRBV4-3 and TRBJ1-4; 8 bases map to TRBD1. Losses at the gene ends were 1 base for V and 7 bases for J; bases not matched to a gene: 5. CDR3 size: 15 residues. The V gene's germline CDR1 is LGHNA and CDR2 YSLEER. The chain's CDR3 is CASSQGGQGGEKLFF. For the CDR3, the DNA is TGCGCCAGCAGCCAAGGTGGACAGGGCGGTGAAAAACTGTTTTTT.

This clonotype was picked up a small number of times. V usage is TRBV10-3 and J usage is TRBJ2-3; TRBD1 matches at 7 bases. The length of the CDR3 is 20 residues. CDR1 ENHRY and CDR2 SYGVKD come from the germline V gene. The trim removed 3 bases at V and 0 bases at J, leaving 18 bases unmatched. The CDR3 protein is CAISDSLDKNRGTSTDTQYF. CDR3 coding DNA: TGTGCCATCAGTGATTCATTGGATAAGAACAGGGGAACTAGCACAGATACGCAGTATTTT.

This clonotype was counted once. The V call is TRBV4-1, the J call TRBJ2-7; no clear D gene. The V end was cut by 4 bases, the J end by 7 bases, with 14 bases between. CDR1 and CDR2 from the germline V gene are MGHRA and YSYEKL. CDR3 length: 13 residues. The CDR3 bases are TGCGCCAGCAGCCCGACGGATCACAATGAGCAGTACTTC. Translating gives CASSPTDHNEQYF.

The chain carries TRBV29-1 and TRBJ2-3; 12 nucleotides line up with TRBD1. Losses at the gene ends were 3 bases for V and 4 bases for J; bases not matched to a gene: 5. The germline V gene encodes CDR1 SQVTM and CDR2 ANQGSEA. This CDR3 contains 15 residues. The CDR3 DNA reads TGCAGCGTTGAGAGGGACAGGGGGCAGTCAGATACGCAGTATTTT. It is translated as CSVERDRGQSDTQYF.

This clonotype has more than one count but fewer than ten. This chain connects TRBV4-3 to TRBJ1-4; 10 bases agree with TRBD1. The trim removed 5 bases at V and 5 bases at J, leaving 5 bases unmatched. There are 15 residues in the CDR3. Germline CDR1 reads LGHNA; CDR2 reads YSLEER. The CDR3 is CASSRPGQGNEKLFF. The CDR3, as DNA: TGCGCCAGCAGCAGACCGGGACAGGGGAATGAAAAACTGTTTTTT.

The V and J genes are TRBV5-6 and TRBJ1-2, with a weak D call TRBD1 (5 bases). Per germline, CDR1 SGHDT and CDR2 YYEEEE. This CDR3 is built from 15 residues. V dropped 1 base and J dropped 4 bases, with 14 bases sitting between them. CDR3 nucleotides: TGTGCCAGCAGCTTGTCCGACAGCTTGGTCTATGGCTACACCTTC. Protein product: CASSLSDSLVYGYTF.

In its sample, this clonotype was seen a few times. This chain uses TRBV12-3 or TRBV12-4 with TRBJ2-1, with a weak D call TRBD2 (6 bases). Trimming left V 4 bases short and J 4 bases short, with 11 bases between. The CDR3 extends over 14 amino acids. For the CDR3, the DNA is TGTGCCAGCAGTTCCTCGGGAGCTTACAATGAGCAGTTCTTC. Translated: CASSSSGAYNEQFF.

V and J are TRBV6-5 and TRBJ2-3; tentatively, D is TRBD2 (5 bases). The germline V and J ends were trimmed by 6 bases and 2 bases, with 15 bases remaining between them. Germline assignment: CDR1 MNHEY and CDR2 SVGAGI. The length of the CDR3 is 15 residues. CDR3 sequence reads: CASRRGLTYTDTQYF. The CDR3 DNA reads as TGTGCCAGCAGACGCGGACTCACATACACAGATACGCAGTATTTT.

This clonotype appeared a single time. V usage is TRBV4-3 and J usage is TRBJ2-6; D not certain. Between the trimmed V and J ends, which lost 0 bases and 0 bases, there was a span of 6 bases. The CDR3 is 16 amino acids. The germline V gene encodes CDR1 LGHNA and CDR2 YSLEER. This CDR3 reads CASSQDPLSGANVLTF. The CDR3 DNA sequence: TGCGCCAGCAGCCAAGATCCCCTCTCTGGGGCCAACGTCCTGACTTTC.

This clonotype was counted a few times. V usage is TRBV25-1 and J usage is TRBJ1-2, with D possibly matching TRBD1 (5 bases). The length of the CDR3 is 12 residues. Trimming stripped 7 bases from V and 8 bases from J, with 14 bases between. Germline V gives CDR1 MGHDK, CDR2 SYGVNS. The CDR3 bases are TGTGCCAGCACCGGGGCAGGTGAAGGCTACACCTTC. Its translation is CASTGAGEGYTF.

The CDR3 region is CASRSSLGAADTQYF. In DNA form, the CDR3 reads TGTGCCAGCAGAAGCTCACTGGGGGCGGCAGATACGCAGTATTTT. The rearrangement links TRBV6-5 to TRBJ2-3, with D possibly being TRBD1 (6 bases). CDR3 size: 15 residues. V shed 6 bases and J shed 4 bases, with 17 bases lying between them. In germline, CDR1 is MNHEY, CDR2 SVGAGI.

The V and J genes are TRBV4-2 and TRBJ2-7; 12 positions match TRBD2. The trim removed 2 bases at V and 0 bases at J, leaving 2 bases unmatched. Germline V CDR1 and CDR2: LGHNA, YNFKEQ. This CDR3 spans 16 amino acids. This chain's CDR3 is CASSQTSGGSSYEQYF. In DNA, the CDR3 is TGTGCCAGCAGCCAAACTAGCGGGGGGTCCTCCTACGAGCAGTACTTC.

This clonotype was recorded once. The genes are TRBV3-1 and TRBJ2-2; possibly TRBD2 for D (6 bases). Trimming cost V 3 bases and J 5 bases, with 13 bases left between them. This CDR3 is 15 amino acids long. CDR1 and CDR2 from the germline V gene are LGHDT and YNNKEL (reference sequence). Written as DNA, the CDR3 is TGTGCCAGCAGCCACGCGGGGCAATATACCGGGGAGCTGTTTTTT. Amino acids: CASSHAGQYTGELFF.